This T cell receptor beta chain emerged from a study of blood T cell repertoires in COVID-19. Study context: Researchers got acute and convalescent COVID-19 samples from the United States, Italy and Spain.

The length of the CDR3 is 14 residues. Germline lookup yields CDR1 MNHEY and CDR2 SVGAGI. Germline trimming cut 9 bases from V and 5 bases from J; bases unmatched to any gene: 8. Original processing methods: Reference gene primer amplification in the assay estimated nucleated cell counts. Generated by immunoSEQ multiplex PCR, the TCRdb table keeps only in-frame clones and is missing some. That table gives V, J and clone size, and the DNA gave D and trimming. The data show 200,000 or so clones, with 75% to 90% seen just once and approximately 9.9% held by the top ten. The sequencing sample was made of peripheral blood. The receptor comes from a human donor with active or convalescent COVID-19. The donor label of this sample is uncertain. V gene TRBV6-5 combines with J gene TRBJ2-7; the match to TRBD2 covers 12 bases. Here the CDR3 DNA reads TGTGCCAGTCTACTAGCGGGAGGCGCACACGAGCAGTACTTC. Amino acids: CASLLAGGAHEQYF.